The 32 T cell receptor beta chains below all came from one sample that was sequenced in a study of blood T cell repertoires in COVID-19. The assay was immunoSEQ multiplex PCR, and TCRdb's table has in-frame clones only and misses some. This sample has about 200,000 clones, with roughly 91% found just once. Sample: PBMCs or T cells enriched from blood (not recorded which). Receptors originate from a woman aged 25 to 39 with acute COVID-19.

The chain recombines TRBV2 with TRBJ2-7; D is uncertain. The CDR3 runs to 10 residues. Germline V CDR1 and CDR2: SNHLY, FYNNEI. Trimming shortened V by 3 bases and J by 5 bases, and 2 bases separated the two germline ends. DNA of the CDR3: TGTGCCAGCAGTGACAACGAGCAGTACTTC. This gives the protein CASSDNEQYF.

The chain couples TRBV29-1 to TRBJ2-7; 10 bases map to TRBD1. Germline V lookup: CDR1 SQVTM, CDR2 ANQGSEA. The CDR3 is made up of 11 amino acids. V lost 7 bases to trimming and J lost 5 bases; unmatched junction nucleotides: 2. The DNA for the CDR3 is TGCAGCGGGGGACAGGGGCACGAGCAGTACTTC. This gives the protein CSGGQGHEQYF.

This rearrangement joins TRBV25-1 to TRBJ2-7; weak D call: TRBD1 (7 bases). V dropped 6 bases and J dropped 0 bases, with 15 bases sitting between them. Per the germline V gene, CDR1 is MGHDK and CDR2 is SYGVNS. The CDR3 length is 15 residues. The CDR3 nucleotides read TGTGCCAGCAGGGAGGGGGCAGGGAGCTCCTACGAGCAGTACTTC. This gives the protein CASREGAGSSYEQYF.

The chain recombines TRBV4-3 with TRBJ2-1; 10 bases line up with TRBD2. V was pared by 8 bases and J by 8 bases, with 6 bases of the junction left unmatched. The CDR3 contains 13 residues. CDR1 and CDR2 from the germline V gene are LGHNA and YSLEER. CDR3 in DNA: TGCGCCAGCGCGTCTAGCGGGGGACATGAGCAGTTCTTC. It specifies CASASSGGHEQFF.

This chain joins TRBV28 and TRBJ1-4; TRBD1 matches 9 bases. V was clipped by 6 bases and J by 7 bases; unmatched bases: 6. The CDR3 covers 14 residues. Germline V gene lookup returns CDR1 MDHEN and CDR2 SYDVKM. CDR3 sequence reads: CASRRQGEGEKLFF. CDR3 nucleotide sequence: TGTGCCAGCAGGCGACAGGGGGAGGGTGAAAAACTGTTTTTT.

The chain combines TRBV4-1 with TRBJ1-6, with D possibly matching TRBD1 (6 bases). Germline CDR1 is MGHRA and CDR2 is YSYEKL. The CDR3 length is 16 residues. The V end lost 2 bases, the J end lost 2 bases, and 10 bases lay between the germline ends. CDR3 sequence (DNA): TGCGCCAGCAGCCAACCACAGGGAACCTATAATTCACCCCTCCACTTT. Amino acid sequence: CASSQPQGTYNSPLHF.

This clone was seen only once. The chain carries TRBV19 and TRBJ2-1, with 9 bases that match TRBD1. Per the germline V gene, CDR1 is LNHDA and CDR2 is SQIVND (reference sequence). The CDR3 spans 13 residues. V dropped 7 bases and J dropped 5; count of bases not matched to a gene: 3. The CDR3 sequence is CASTRTGDNEQFF. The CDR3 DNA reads TGTGCCAGTACGCGGACAGGGGACAATGAGCAGTTCTTC.

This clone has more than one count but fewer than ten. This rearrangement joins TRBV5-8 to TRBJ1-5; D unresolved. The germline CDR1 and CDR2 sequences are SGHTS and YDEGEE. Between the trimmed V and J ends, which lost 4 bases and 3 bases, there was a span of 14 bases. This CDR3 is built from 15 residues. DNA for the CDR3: TGTGCCAGCAGCGGTCTTCGGGGATCCAATCAGCCCCAGCATTTT. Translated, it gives CASSGLRGSNQPQHF.

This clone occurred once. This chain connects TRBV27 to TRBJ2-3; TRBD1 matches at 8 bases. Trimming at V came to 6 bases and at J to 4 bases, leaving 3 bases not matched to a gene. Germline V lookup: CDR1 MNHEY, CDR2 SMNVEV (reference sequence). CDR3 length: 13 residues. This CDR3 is CASRDRVSDTQYF. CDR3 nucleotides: TGTGCCAGCAGGGACAGGGTTTCAGATACGCAGTATTTT.

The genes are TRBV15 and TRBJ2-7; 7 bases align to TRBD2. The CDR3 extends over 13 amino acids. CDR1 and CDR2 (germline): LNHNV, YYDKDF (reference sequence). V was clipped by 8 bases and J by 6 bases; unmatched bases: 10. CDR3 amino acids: CATSRTRGSEQYF. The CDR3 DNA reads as TGTGCCACCTCCCGGACTAGAGGTTCCGAGCAGTACTTC.

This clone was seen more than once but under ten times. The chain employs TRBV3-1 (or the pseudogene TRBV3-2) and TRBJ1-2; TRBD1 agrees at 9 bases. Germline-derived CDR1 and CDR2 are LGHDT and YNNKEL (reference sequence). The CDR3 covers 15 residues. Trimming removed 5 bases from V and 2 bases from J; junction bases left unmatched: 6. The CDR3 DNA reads TGTGCCAGCAGCGGCCGGGACAGGGACAACTATGGCTACACCTTC. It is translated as CASSGRDRDNYGYTF.

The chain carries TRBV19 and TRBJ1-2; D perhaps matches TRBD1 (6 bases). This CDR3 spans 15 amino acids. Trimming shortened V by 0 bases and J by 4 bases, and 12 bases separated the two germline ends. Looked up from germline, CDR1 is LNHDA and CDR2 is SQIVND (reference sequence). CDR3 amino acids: CASSIEGQGIYGYTF. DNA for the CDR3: TGTGCCAGTAGTATAGAAGGGCAGGGGATCTATGGCTACACCTTC.

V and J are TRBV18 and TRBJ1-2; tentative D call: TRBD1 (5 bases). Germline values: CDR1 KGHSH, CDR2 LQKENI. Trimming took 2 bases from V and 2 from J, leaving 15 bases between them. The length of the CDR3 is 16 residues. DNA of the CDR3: TGTGCCAGCTCACCAACGGCATATGACAGCAACTATGGCTACACCTTC. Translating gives CASSPTAYDSNYGYTF. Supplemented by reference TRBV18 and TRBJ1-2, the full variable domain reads NAGVMQNPRHLVRRRGQEARLRCSPMKGHSHVYWYRQLPEEGLKFMVYLQKENIIDESGMPKERFSAEFPKEGPSILRIQQVVRGDSAAYFCASSPTAYDSNYGYTFGSGTRLTVV.

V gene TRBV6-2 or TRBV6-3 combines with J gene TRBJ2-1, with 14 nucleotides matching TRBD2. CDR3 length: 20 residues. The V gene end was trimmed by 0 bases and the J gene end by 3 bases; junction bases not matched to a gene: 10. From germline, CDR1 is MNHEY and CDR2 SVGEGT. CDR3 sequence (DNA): TGTGCCAGCAGTTACTCGAGGGGGACTAGCGGGAGTACCCTCTACAATGAGCAGTTCTTC. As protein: CASSYSRGTSGSTLYNEQFF.

The CDR3 nucleotides are TGTGCCAGCAGCCCGGGGGGCCAGGGACTTACACCCCTCCACTTT. Protein sequence: CASSPGGQGLTPLHF. V is TRBV27 and J is TRBJ1-6; a possible D gene is TRBD1 (6 bases). Germline values: CDR1 MNHEY, CDR2 SMNVEV (reference sequence). V lost 6 bases and J lost 11, with 20 bases in between. The CDR3 is 15 residues long.

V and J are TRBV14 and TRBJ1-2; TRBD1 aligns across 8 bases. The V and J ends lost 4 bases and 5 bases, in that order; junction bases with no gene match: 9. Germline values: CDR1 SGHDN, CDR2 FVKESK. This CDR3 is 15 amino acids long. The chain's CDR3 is CASSPTGAPGYGYTF. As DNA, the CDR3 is TGTGCCAGCAGCCCGACAGGGGCCCCCGGGTATGGCTACACCTTC.

CDR3 sequence (DNA): TGTGCCAGCAGCTCCTCAGGGGACATGTACCAAGAGACCCAGTACTTC. Translating gives CASSSSGDMYQETQYF. The chain has TRBV7-9 and TRBJ2-5, with D possibly TRBD1 on 6 matching bases. Germline loops: CDR1 SEHNR, CDR2 FQNEAQ (reference sequence). Trimming removed 4 bases from V and 0 bases from J, with 15 bases in between. This CDR3 contains 16 residues.

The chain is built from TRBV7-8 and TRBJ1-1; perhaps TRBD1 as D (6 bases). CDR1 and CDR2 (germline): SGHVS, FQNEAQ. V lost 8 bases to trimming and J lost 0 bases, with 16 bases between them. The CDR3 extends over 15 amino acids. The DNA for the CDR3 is TGTGCCAGCGCCTTATCGACAGGCCTGAACACTGAAGCTTTCTTT. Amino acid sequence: CASALSTGLNTEAFF.

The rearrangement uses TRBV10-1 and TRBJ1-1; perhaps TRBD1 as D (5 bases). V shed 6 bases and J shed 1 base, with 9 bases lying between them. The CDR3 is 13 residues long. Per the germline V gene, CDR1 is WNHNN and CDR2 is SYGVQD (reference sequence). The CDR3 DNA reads TGCGCCAGCAGCCGACAGCCGAACACTGAAGCTTTCTTT. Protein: CASSRQPNTEAFF.

The CDR3 protein is CASSLPKVAGQETQYF. CDR3 sequence (DNA): TGTGCCAGCAGTTTACCCAAGGTAGCGGGGCAAGAGACCCAGTACTTC. The V call is TRBV28, the J call TRBJ2-5, with TRBD2 identical over 8 bases. Trimming took 2 bases from V and 2 from J; bases not matched to a gene: 7. The CDR3 is 16 residues long. The germline gives CDR1 MDHEN, CDR2 SYDVKM.

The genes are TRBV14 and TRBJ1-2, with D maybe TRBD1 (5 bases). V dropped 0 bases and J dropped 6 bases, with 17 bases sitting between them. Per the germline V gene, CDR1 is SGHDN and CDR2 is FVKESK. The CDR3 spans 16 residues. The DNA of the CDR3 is TGTGCCAGCAGCCAAGAATTCCGGCAGGGATGGAATGGCTACACCTTC. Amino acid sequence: CASSQEFRQGWNGYTF.

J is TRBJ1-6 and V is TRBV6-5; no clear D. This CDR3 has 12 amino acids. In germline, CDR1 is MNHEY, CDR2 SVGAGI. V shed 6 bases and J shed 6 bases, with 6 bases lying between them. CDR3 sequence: CASRGSNSPLHF. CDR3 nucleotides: TGTGCCAGCAGGGGCAGTAATTCACCCCTCCACTTT.

In DNA, the CDR3 is TGTGCCAGTAGTATAGATACCACAGGCCCTACCTACGAGCAGTACTTC. This translates into CASSIDTTGPTYEQYF. This chain links TRBV19 with TRBJ2-7; perhaps TRBD1 as D (5 bases). The CDR3 has 16 amino acids. The V gene's germline CDR1 is LNHDA and CDR2 SQIVND (reference sequence). Trimming pared 0 bases from V and 2 bases from J, leaving 14 bases between.

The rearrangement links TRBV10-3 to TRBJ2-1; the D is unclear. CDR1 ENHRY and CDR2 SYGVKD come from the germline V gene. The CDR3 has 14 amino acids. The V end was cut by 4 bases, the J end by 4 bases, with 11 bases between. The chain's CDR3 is CAISVQITYNEQFF. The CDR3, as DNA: TGTGCCATCAGTGTCCAGATAACATACAATGAGCAGTTCTTC.

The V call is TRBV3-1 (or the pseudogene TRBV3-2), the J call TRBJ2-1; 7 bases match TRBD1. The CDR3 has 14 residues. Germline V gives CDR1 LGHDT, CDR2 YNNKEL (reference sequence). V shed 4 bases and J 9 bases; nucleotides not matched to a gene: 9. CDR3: CASSPRQGRSEQFF. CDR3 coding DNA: TGTGCCAGCAGCCCCCGACAGGGACGAAGTGAGCAGTTCTTC.

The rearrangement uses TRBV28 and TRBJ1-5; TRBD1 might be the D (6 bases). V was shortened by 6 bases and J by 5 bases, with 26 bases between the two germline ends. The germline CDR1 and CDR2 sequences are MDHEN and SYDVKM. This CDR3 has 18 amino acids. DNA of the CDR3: TGTGCCAGCAGCGCCGCGAAACAGGGATCGTTTAACCATCAGCCCCAGCATTTT. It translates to CASSAAKQGSFNHQPQHF.

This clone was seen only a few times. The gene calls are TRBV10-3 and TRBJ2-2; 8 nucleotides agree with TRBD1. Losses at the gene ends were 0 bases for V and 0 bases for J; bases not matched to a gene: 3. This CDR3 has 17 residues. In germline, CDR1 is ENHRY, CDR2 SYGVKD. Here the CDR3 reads CAISESGQASNTGELFF. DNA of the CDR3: TGTGCCATCAGTGAGTCGGGACAGGCGTCGAACACCGGGGAGCTGTTTTTT.

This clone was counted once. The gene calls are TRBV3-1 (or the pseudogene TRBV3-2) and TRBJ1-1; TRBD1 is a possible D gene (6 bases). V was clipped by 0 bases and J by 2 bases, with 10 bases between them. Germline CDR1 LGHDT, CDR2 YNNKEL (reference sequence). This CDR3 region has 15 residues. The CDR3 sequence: CASSQEGHINTEAFF. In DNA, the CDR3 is TGTGCCAGCAGCCAAGAGGGACACATAAACACTGAAGCTTTCTTT.

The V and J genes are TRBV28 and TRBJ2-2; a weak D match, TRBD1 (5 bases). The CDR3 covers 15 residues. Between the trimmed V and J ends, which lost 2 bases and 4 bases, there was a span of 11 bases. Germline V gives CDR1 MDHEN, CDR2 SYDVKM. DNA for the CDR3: TGTGCCAGCAGTTTACCCCAGGGATCCACCGGGGAGCTGTTTTTT. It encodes CASSLPQGSTGELFF.

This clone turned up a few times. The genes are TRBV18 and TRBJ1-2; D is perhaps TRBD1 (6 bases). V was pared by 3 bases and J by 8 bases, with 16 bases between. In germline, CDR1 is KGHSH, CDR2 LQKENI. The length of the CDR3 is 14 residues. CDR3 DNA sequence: TGTGCCAGCTCACCGGCGACGAAGGGGGAGGGCTACACCTTC. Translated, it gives CASSPATKGEGYTF.

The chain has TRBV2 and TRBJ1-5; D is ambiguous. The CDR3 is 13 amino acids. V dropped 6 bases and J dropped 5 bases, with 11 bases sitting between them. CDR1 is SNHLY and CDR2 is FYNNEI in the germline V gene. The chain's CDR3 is CASSPRLDQPQHF. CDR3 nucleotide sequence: TGTGCCAGCAGCCCGCGTTTGGATCAGCCCCAGCATTTT.

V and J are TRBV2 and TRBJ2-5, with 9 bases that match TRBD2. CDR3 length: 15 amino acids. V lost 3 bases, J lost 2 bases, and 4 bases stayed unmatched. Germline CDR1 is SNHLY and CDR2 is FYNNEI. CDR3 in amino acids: CASSDERGDQETQYF. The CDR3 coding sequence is TGTGCCAGCAGTGACGAGCGGGGGGATCAAGAGACCCAGTACTTC.